This T cell receptor beta chain was recovered during a study of blood T cells in healthy people across ages. It was with a sample-barcoded 5' primer and a J-beta primer mix that a second PCR of roughly 7 to 12 cycles was run. TCRdb itself ran the 5' RACE reads through MiXCR, one entry per CDR3 protein. Of about 1.5 million distinct CDR3 sequences listed, roughly two fifths are singletons. V lost 2 bases and J 6 bases, leaving 19 bases between the germline ends. Looked up from germline, CDR1 is SQVTM and CDR2 is ANQGSEA. The CDR3 length is 15 residues. Ten or more counts support this clonotype. Sample: blood. The chain combines TRBV29-1 with TRBJ1-2; D possibly corresponds to TRBD1 (6 bases). The receptor's source is a woman aged 18-30 years in good health. CDR3 amino acids: CSVETGMWRDHGYTF. Written as DNA, the CDR3 is TGCAGCGTTGAAACAGGGATGTGGAGGGATCATGGCTACACCTTC.